This T cell receptor (beta chain) appears in the sequencing data of a study of blood T cell repertoires in COVID-19. Study at large: Samples taken during acute and convalescent COVID-19 were collected in the United States, Italy and Spain. T cells, B-cell-depleted T cells, or PBMCs supplied cDNA or gDNA.

Clones were read by immunoSEQ multiplex PCR, and TCRdb kept only the in-frame ones, dropping some. Among 130,000 to 150,000 clones, about 83% were seen once, and the ten largest hold about 4.1%. Germline CDR1 is SEHNR and CDR2 is FQNEAQ (reference sequence). The V gene end was trimmed by 4 bases and the J gene end by 4 bases; junction bases not matched to a gene: 6. The CDR3 sequence is 15 residues long. The specimen sequenced was peripheral blood. The chain employs TRBV7-9 and TRBJ1-4; TRBD1 matches at 7 bases. The receptor was derived from a woman in her forties with acute or convalescent COVID-19. CDR3 bases: TGTGCCAGCAGCTCGGCAGGGGGAGGTAATGAAAAACTGTTTTTT. It specifies CASSSAGGGNEKLFF.